These 30 T cell receptor beta chains originate from one sample sequenced in a study of T cell responses to AZD1222 COVID-19 vaccine. Sequenced by immunoSEQ multiplex PCR; TCRdb stores in-frame clones only, minus some. The sample lists some 180,000 clones, about 89% occurring once. Here the sequenced sample was peripheral blood, taken 28 days after the second AZD1222 dose. These receptors were obtained from an adult who received the AZD1222 COVID-19 vaccine.

V and J are TRBV11-2 and TRBJ2-7; D not resolved. The ends were cut back, 4 bases at V and 2 bases at J, with 3 bases in the middle. Per germline, CDR1 SGHAT and CDR2 FQNNGV. CDR3 size: 11 residues. CDR3: CASSYTYEQYF. In nucleotides, the CDR3 is TGTGCCAGCAGCTACACCTACGAGCAGTACTTC. The complete variable domain, with remaining parts taken from reference TRBV11-2 and TRBJ2-7, reads EAGVAQSPRYKIIEKRQSVAFWCNPISGHATLYWYQQILGQGPKLLIQFQNNGVVDDSQLPKDRFSAERLKGVDSTLKIQPAKLEDSAVYLCASSYTYEQYFGPGTRLTVT.

The V and J genes are TRBV4-2 and TRBJ1-6; TRBD1 might be the D (6 bases). CDR3 size: 21 residues. V was clipped by 4 bases and J by 0 bases, with 25 bases between them. Germline V CDR1 and CDR2: LGHNA, YNFKEQ. CDR3 loop: CASSLQTGRFQQSSYNSPLHF. The CDR3 DNA sequence: TGTGCCAGCAGCCTTCAGACAGGTCGGTTCCAGCAGAGCTCCTATAATTCACCCCTCCACTTT.

V gene TRBV7-9 combines with J gene TRBJ2-7; the match to TRBD1 covers 8 bases. V trimming: 5 bases; J trimming: 2 bases; junction bases outside the gene matches: 11. CDR3 size: 16 residues. Germline CDR1 and CDR2: SEHNR and FQNEAQ (reference sequence). The CDR3 nucleotides read TGTGCCAGCAGCGACACGACAGGGGATTTAACCTACGAGCAGTACTTC. Amino acids: CASSDTTGDLTYEQYF. Drawing the rest from reference TRBV7-9 and TRBJ2-7, the complete variable domain is DTGVSQNPRHKITKRGQNVTFRCDPISEHNRLYWYRQTLGQGPEFLTYFQNEAQLEKSRLLSDRFSAERPKGSFSTLEIQRTEQGDSAMYLCASSDTTGDLTYEQYFGPGTRLTVT.

This chain connects TRBV3-1 (or the pseudogene TRBV3-2) to TRBJ1-4, with TRBD1 identical over 10 bases. The ends lost 4 bases at V and 8 bases at J; junction bases unmatched: 7. Germline V gene data show CDR1 as LGHDT and CDR2 as YNNKEL (reference sequence). This CDR3 spans 15 amino acids. This CDR3 is CASSLRTGGREKLFF. The CDR3 DNA follows: TGTGCCAGCAGCCTCAGGACAGGGGGTAGAGAAAAACTGTTTTTT.

The rearrangement joins TRBV19 to TRBJ1-2, with D tentatively TRBD1 (5 bases). The CDR3 is made up of 14 amino acids. V dropped 6 bases and J dropped 5 bases, with 16 bases sitting between them. The germline CDR1 and CDR2 sequences are LNHDA and SQIVND (reference sequence). In DNA form, the CDR3 reads TGTGCCAGTAGACCAACTCAGGGATTATATGGCTACACCTTC. It codes for CASRPTQGLYGYTF.

The rearrangement links TRBV7-9 to TRBJ2-2, with 9 nucleotides matching TRBD1. This CDR3 has 16 amino acids. Germline CDR1 reads SEHNR; CDR2 reads FQNEAQ (reference sequence). Germline trimming cut 1 base from V and 5 bases from J; bases unmatched to any gene: 5. This CDR3 is CASSLGGTGPTGELFF. The CDR3 DNA follows: TGTGCCAGCAGCTTAGGTGGGACAGGGCCGACCGGGGAGCTGTTTTTT.

The chain carries TRBV7-9 and TRBJ1-1; no firm D call. The CDR3 runs 14 residues. Germline assignment: CDR1 SEHNR and CDR2 FQNEAQ (reference sequence). Trimming took 5 bases from V and 5 from J, leaving 15 bases between them. The CDR3: CASSPNLVGTEAFF. CDR3 nucleotides: TGTGCCAGCAGCCCAAACCTTGTAGGGACTGAAGCTTTCTTT.

The CDR3 protein is CASTPGTEAFF. The DNA for the CDR3 is TGTGCCAGCACCCCCGGCACTGAAGCTTTCTTT. The V gene is TRBV12-3 or TRBV12-4, the J gene TRBJ1-1; D unclear. The V and J ends lost 7 bases and 4 bases respectively, with 7 bases between them. The CDR3 consists of 11 residues.

A single count supports this clone. The chain combines TRBV7-9 with TRBJ1-5, with D possibly matching TRBD1 (5 bases). The length of the CDR3 is 15 residues. V was trimmed by 4 bases and J by 3 bases, leaving 13 bases between them. CDR1 and CDR2 (germline): SEHNR, FQNEAQ (reference sequence). The DNA of the CDR3 is TGTGCCAGCAGCTCGGGGACGATCTACAATCAGCCCCAGCATTTT. Its translation: CASSSGTIYNQPQHF.

V usage is TRBV3-1 (or the pseudogene TRBV3-2) and J usage is TRBJ2-4; tentatively, D is TRBD2 (5 bases). Germline V gene lookup returns CDR1 LGHDT and CDR2 YNNKEL (reference sequence). V lost 8 bases and J 1 base, leaving 6 bases between the germline ends. The CDR3 runs to 12 residues. CDR3: CASGEAKNIQYF. The CDR3 DNA sequence: TGTGCCAGCGGGGAGGCCAAAAACATTCAGTACTTC.

The J gene is TRBJ2-2, the V gene TRBV19; no firm D call. V gave up 11 bases and J gave up 5 bases, with 21 bases separating them. Germline V CDR1 and CDR2: LNHDA, SQIVND (reference sequence). This CDR3 region has 15 residues. The CDR3 nucleotides read TGTGCCGGAGCCCGCGGAATCCTCTCGACCGGGGAGCTGTTTTTT. This sequence encodes CAGARGILSTGELFF.

This chain joins TRBV5-1 and TRBJ2-7; 10 nucleotides match TRBD1. V was clipped by 4 bases and J by 4 bases; unmatched bases: 8. Per the germline V gene, CDR1 is SGHRS and CDR2 is YFSETQ. This CDR3 has 15 residues. CDR3 residues: CASSNRDRGWYEQYF. The CDR3 nucleotides are TGCGCCAGCAGCAACCGGGACAGGGGTTGGTACGAGCAGTACTTC.

The chain employs TRBV19 and TRBJ1-5; TRBD1 matches at 9 bases. V lost 3 bases, J lost 6 bases, and 15 bases stayed unmatched. CDR3 size: 18 residues. Per germline, CDR1 LNHDA and CDR2 SQIVND (reference sequence). CDR3 residues: CASSILRTGVALTQPQHF. The DNA for the CDR3 is TGTGCCAGTAGTATTCTAAGGACAGGGGTCGCGCTAACTCAGCCCCAGCATTTT.

The chain has TRBV5-1 and TRBJ2-3; unclear D gene. The CDR3 is 13 residues long. Trimming shortened V by 4 bases and J by 5 bases, and 11 bases separated the two germline ends. Looked up from germline, CDR1 is SGHRS and CDR2 is YFSETQ. The CDR3 sequence is CASSPKPGDTQYF. The CDR3 DNA reads as TGCGCCAGCAGCCCTAAACCTGGAGATACGCAGTATTTT.

The V and J genes are TRBV28 and TRBJ1-6; D is ambiguous. The CDR3 is 15 residues long. The V and J ends lost 7 bases and 5 bases respectively, with 15 bases between them. Germline CDR1 is MDHEN and CDR2 is SYDVKM. CDR3 sequence reads: CASKFEGINNSPLHF. The DNA for the CDR3 is TGTGCCAGCAAGTTTGAGGGTATCAATAATTCACCCCTCCACTTT.

The chain joins TRBV28 to TRBJ1-1; TRBD1 agrees at 7 bases. The J segment lost 5 bases and the V segment lost 5 bases, leaving 8 bases of the junction unmatched. Germline V lookup: CDR1 MDHEN, CDR2 SYDVKM. The CDR3 sequence is 14 residues long. The CDR3 spells CASSLSPGGTEAFF. The DNA for the CDR3 is TGTGCCAGCAGTCTCAGCCCAGGGGGGACTGAAGCTTTCTTT.

The rearrangement links TRBV19 to TRBJ1-2; the D gene is possibly TRBD1 (5 bases). Germline V lookup: CDR1 LNHDA, CDR2 SQIVND (reference sequence). The length of the CDR3 is 14 residues. V lost 3 bases and J 0 bases, leaving 8 bases between the germline ends. As DNA, the CDR3 is TGTGCCAGTAGTATGCCCAGGGCTAACTATGGCTACACCTTC. Its translation is CASSMPRANYGYTF.

The CDR3 bases are TGTGCCAGTAGTACACCAGGGGGCCGACCCTATGGCTACACCTTC. This gives the protein CASSTPGGRPYGYTF. The chain is built from TRBV19 and TRBJ1-2, with 8 bases aligning to TRBD1. Trimming took 4 bases from V and 4 from J; bases not matched to a gene: 8. Germline V lookup: CDR1 LNHDA, CDR2 SQIVND (reference sequence). The CDR3 sequence is 15 residues long.

V is TRBV6-5 and J is TRBJ2-7, with TRBD2 matching over 8 bases. There are 12 residues in the CDR3. V was clipped by 10 bases and J by 4 bases; unmatched bases: 6. Germline V lookup: CDR1 MNHEY, CDR2 SVGAGI. CDR3 sequence: CATREGWYEQYF. The DNA for the CDR3 is TGTGCCACCCGGGAGGGATGGTACGAGCAGTACTTC.

The chain carries TRBV18 and TRBJ2-7; D is perhaps TRBD1 (6 bases). The length of the CDR3 is 19 residues. Trimming removed 1 base at V and 0 bases at J, with 22 bases between. Looked up from germline, CDR1 is KGHSH and CDR2 is LQKENI. Here the CDR3 DNA reads TGTGCCAGCTCACCACGTCCCGGGACATCTGGGGGACCCTCCTACGAGCAGTACTTC. Amino acid sequence: CASSPRPGTSGGPSYEQYF. Combining the CDR3 with reference TRBV18 and TRBJ2-7 gives the whole variable domain NAGVMQNPRHLVRRRGQEARLRCSPMKGHSHVYWYRQLPEEGLKFMVYLQKENIIDESGMPKERFSAEFPKEGPSILRIQQVVRGDSAAYFCASSPRPGTSGGPSYEQYFGPGTRLTVT.

V usage is TRBV9 and J usage is TRBJ2-7, with 8 nucleotides matching TRBD1. V was pared by 0 bases and J by 2 bases, with 4 bases of the junction left unmatched. The CDR3 has 15 amino acids. Per the germline V gene, CDR1 is SGDLS and CDR2 is YYNGEE. CDR3 nucleotides: TGTGCCAGCAGCGTAGCCCCAGGGGGCACCTACGAGCAGTACTTC. This translates into CASSVAPGGTYEQYF.

Only one count was recorded for this clone. The V call is TRBV2, the J call TRBJ2-7; 11 bases agree with TRBD1. From germline, CDR1 is SNHLY and CDR2 FYNNEI. Trimming took 5 bases from V and 3 from J; bases not matched to a gene: 6. The CDR3 length is 15 residues. CDR3 nucleotides: TGTGCCAGCAGTCTGGACAGGGGGCGCGTCTACGAGCAGTACTTC. Its protein is CASSLDRGRVYEQYF.

The rearrangement links TRBV5-6 to TRBJ2-7; 8 nucleotides match TRBD1. The junction had 2 bases not matched to a gene; V was cut back by 4 bases and J by 5 bases. The CDR3 loop spans 12 amino acids. Looked up from germline, CDR1 is SGHDT and CDR2 is YYEEEE. The DNA of the CDR3 is TGTGCCAGCAGCCTACAGGGGGACGAGCAGTACTTC. Its translation: CASSLQGDEQYF.

This chain connects TRBV5-1 to TRBJ2-7, with D perhaps assigned TRBD1 or TRBD2 (5 bases each). The CDR3 contains 14 residues. Germline V gene sequence: CDR1 SGHRS, CDR2 YFSETQ. V gave up 1 base and J gave up 3 bases, with 11 bases separating them. CDR3 in DNA: TGCGCCAGCAGCTTGTCAGGGAGTGGCTACGAGCAGTACTTC. Protein sequence: CASSLSGSGYEQYF.

The V and J genes are TRBV18 and TRBJ2-5; D is tentatively TRBD1 or TRBD2 (7 bases each). Germline V gene sequence: CDR1 KGHSH, CDR2 LQKENI. V was clipped by 4 bases and J by 5 bases, with 20 bases between them. The CDR3 extends over 16 amino acids. The CDR3 spells CASSRGGGTARETQYF. The CDR3 nucleotides are TGTGCCAGCTCACGTGGGGGAGGGACAGCACGGGAGACCCAGTACTTC.

This chain uses TRBV27 with TRBJ2-1; D call uncertain. The V gene's germline CDR1 is MNHEY and CDR2 SMNVEV (reference sequence). Trimming pared 6 bases from V and 1 base from J, leaving 7 bases between. The CDR3 length is 13 residues. CDR3 protein: CASSLDSYNEQFF. The CDR3 region has the DNA TGTGCCAGCAGCCTAGATTCCTACAATGAGCAGTTCTTC.

The V and J genes are TRBV20-1 and TRBJ1-2, with D uncertain. The CDR3 sequence is 17 residues long. Looked up from germline, CDR1 is DFQATT and CDR2 is SNEGSKA (reference sequence). V was cut by 3 bases and J by 3 bases, with 23 bases left in between. Here the CDR3 DNA reads TGCAGTGCTAGTACGTGGGCGGGCAGTGGATTTGACTATGGCTACACCTTC. Amino acids: CSASTWAGSGFDYGYTF.

A remark on this clone: The identical CDR3 is also encoded by other nucleotide sequences in the sample. The V call is TRBV5-1, the J call TRBJ1-2; 7 positions agree with TRBD1. The CDR3 length is 15 residues. Losses at the gene ends were 0 bases for V and 1 base for J; bases not matched to a gene: 3. Germline CDR1 is SGHRS and CDR2 is YFSETQ. The CDR3: CASSLGQGVNYGYTF. CDR3 DNA sequence: TGCGCCAGCAGCTTGGGACAGGGTGTTAACTATGGCTACACCTTC.

As for this clone: The germline gene is not matched at one end of the junction; a read error may be the cause. This rearrangement joins TRBV6-1 to TRBJ1-1; D unclear. CDR3 length: 14 amino acids. Germline V gene sequence: CDR1 MNHNS, CDR2 SASEGT. This CDR3 is CASREGPPNTEAFF. CDR3 bases: TGTGCCAGCAGGGAAGGACCCCCGAACACTGAAGCTTTCTTT.

The gene calls are TRBV5-1 and TRBJ2-1; either TRBD1 or TRBD2 may supply D (5 bases each). There are 14 residues in the CDR3. V lost 2 bases and J lost 6, with 12 bases in between. CDR1 is SGHRS, CDR2 YFSETQ, per germline. The CDR3 is CASSLPGGGNEQFF. CDR3 nucleotide sequence: TGCGCCAGCAGCTTACCGGGTGGGGGCAATGAGCAGTTCTTC.